The sequence of this TCR beta chain was determined in a study of blood T cell repertoires in COVID-19. Measured with immunoSEQ multiplex PCR; TCRdb has only the in-frame clones, and not every one. The repertoire includes approximately 300,000 clones, approximately 84% of them detected once, and 10% sits in the top ten. V lost 3 bases to trimming and J lost 1 base, with 7 bases between them. The CDR3 is 14 amino acids. Looked up from germline, CDR1 is SGHTA and CDR2 is FQGNSA. This clonotype originated in a young woman who had recovered from COVID-19. Sequences were obtained from PBMCs or T cells enriched from blood (not recorded which). The chain is built from TRBV7-2 and TRBJ2-1, with TRBD1 as a possible D gene (5 bases). CDR3 sequence reads: CASSFDSSYNEQFF. CDR3 bases: TGTGCCAGCAGCTTTGACAGTTCCTACAATGAGCAGTTCTTC.